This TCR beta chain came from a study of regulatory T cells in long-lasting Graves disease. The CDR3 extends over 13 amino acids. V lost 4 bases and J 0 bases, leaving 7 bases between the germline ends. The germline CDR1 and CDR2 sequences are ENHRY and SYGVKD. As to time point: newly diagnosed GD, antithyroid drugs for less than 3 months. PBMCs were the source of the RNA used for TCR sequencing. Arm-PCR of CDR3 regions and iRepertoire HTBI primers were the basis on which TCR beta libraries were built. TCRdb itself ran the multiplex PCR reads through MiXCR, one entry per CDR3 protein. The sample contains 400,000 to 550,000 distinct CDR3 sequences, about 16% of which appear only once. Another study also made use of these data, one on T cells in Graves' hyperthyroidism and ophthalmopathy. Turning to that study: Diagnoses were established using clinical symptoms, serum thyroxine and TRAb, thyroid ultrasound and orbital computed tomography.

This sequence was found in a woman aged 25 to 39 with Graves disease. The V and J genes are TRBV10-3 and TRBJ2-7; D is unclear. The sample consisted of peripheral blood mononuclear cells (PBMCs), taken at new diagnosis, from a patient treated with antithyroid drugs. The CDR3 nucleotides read TGTGCCATCAGTGGGACGGACTCCTACGAGCAGTACTTC. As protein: CAISGTDSYEQYF.